One sample yielded the 20 T cell receptor beta chains listed below, sequenced in a study of blood T cell repertoires in COVID-19 (dated by TCRdb to the early 2020s). The library was built by means of the immunoSEQ multiplex PCR assay. What TCRdb holds here is the immuneACCESS table cut down to in-frame rearrangements. Part of the clones is not present; checked against another copy, under half of the missing clones reflect an unresolved V gene, and the others are unexplained. The sample profile shows approximately 150,000 clones; 88% of them were found once. Roughly 1.5% of the sample is held by the ten biggest clonotypes. Sequencing was performed on peripheral blood. The receptor set was obtained from a woman aged 50 to 65 with acute or convalescent COVID-19.

The chain is built from TRBV6-5 and TRBJ1-1; 7 bases are shared with TRBD1. With 6 bases clipped from V and 1 base from J, the junction kept 8 bases outside the gene matches. Germline CDR1 is MNHEY and CDR2 is SVGAGI. The CDR3 loop spans 15 amino acids. Here the CDR3 reads CASRLRQGQNTEAFF. The DNA of the CDR3 is TGTGCCAGCAGGCTCCGACAGGGACAGAACACTGAAGCTTTCTTT.

As for this clone: The same CDR3 can be traced to other DNA sequences in this sample. The genes are TRBV29-1 and TRBJ1-2; 9 bases are a match to TRBD1. The CDR3 extends over 12 amino acids. Germline V gene sequence: CDR1 SQVTM, CDR2 ANQGSEA. V lost 4 bases and J lost 5; bases outside the gene matches: 2. The CDR3 coding sequence is TGCAGCGTTGGAGGACAGGGGTATGGCTACACCTTC. Translation: CSVGGQGYGYTF.

V is TRBV5-1 and J is TRBJ2-3; TRBD2 is a possible D gene (5 bases). The CDR3 runs 15 residues. Trimming took off 2 bases at V and 2 bases at J, with 12 bases between the two ends. CDR1 is SGHRS and CDR2 is YFSETQ in the germline V gene. The CDR3 nucleotides read TGCGCCAGCAGCTTTGAAGTGGGAGTCACAGATACGCAGTATTTT. As protein: CASSFEVGVTDTQYF.

The rearrangement joins TRBV7-3 to TRBJ2-1, with 8 bases aligning to TRBD2. Per the germline V gene, CDR1 is SGHTA and CDR2 is FQGTGA. This CDR3 has 16 residues. The V and J ends lost 2 bases and 7 bases, in that order; junction bases with no gene match: 10. The CDR3: CASSLSPGGPRNEQFF. CDR3 sequence (DNA): TGTGCCAGCAGCTTATCTCCGGGAGGGCCAAGGAATGAGCAGTTCTTC.

The rearrangement uses TRBV2 and TRBJ2-2; D might be TRBD2 (5 bases). The germline V gene has CDR1 SNHLY and CDR2 FYNNEI. V lost 5 bases to trimming and J lost 2 bases, with 6 bases between them. The CDR3 loop spans 13 amino acids. CDR3 loop: CASSRENTGELFF. The CDR3 DNA reads TGTGCCAGCAGTCGGGAAAACACCGGGGAGCTGTTTTTT.

This rearrangement joins TRBV7-3 to TRBJ2-1, with TRBD2 identical over 9 bases. J lost 8 bases, V lost 4 bases, and 9 bases had no gene match. The CDR3 sequence is 15 residues long. Per the germline V gene, CDR1 is SGHTA and CDR2 is FQGTGA. CDR3 region: CASSSSGTSLDEQFF. The CDR3 nucleotides read TGTGCCAGCAGCTCCTCCGGGACTAGCCTCGATGAGCAGTTCTTC.

About this clone: This CDR3 is also generated by other DNA sequences in the sample. This chain connects TRBV2 to TRBJ1-4; possible D gene TRBD1, 5 bases. This CDR3 comprises 14 residues. Germline CDR1 reads SNHLY; CDR2 reads FYNNEI. With 10 bases removed from V and 7 bases from J, the gap between germline ends came to 19 bases. In DNA, the CDR3 is TGTGCCATCCTACCGGGGACTGCCAGTGAAAAACTGTTTTTT. Translation: CAILPGTASEKLFF.

This chain links TRBV4-1 with TRBJ1-5; tentative D call: TRBD1 (5 bases). The CDR3 runs 15 residues. V lost 1 base and J 4 bases, leaving 11 bases between the germline ends. Germline loops: CDR1 MGHRA, CDR2 YSYEKL. The CDR3 loop reads CASSQGETDNQPQHF. The DNA for the CDR3 is TGCGCCAGCAGCCAAGGCGAGACAGATAATCAGCCCCAGCATTTT.

This rearrangement joins TRBV4-1 to TRBJ1-1, with 7 bases lining up with TRBD1. The germline CDR1 and CDR2 sequences are MGHRA and YSYEKL. The V gene end was trimmed by 3 bases and the J gene end by 2 bases; junction bases not matched to a gene: 9. The CDR3 totals 16 residues. The CDR3 nucleotides read TGCGCCAGCAGCCACCGAGGCGGGACAGCTAACACTGAAGCTTTCTTT. Protein product: CASSHRGGTANTEAFF.

CDR3 region: CASSLVSANYGYTF. As DNA, the CDR3 is TGTGCCAGCAGCTTAGTCTCAGCTAACTATGGCTACACCTTC. The rearrangement links TRBV7-9 to TRBJ1-2; D remains unclear. The germline CDR1 and CDR2 sequences are SEHNR and FQNEAQ (reference sequence). This CDR3 comprises 14 residues. V lost 1 base to trimming and J lost 0 bases, with 6 bases between them.

This chain joins TRBV6-5 and TRBJ1-6; a weak D match, TRBD1 (6 bases). The V and J ends lost 2 bases and 7 bases respectively, with 9 bases between them. There are 14 residues in the CDR3. Germline V CDR1 and CDR2: MNHEY, SVGAGI. CDR3 coding DNA: TGTGCCAGCAGTTACGGCAGGGGAAATTCACCCCTCCACTTT. Residues: CASSYGRGNSPLHF.

The V call is TRBV20-1, the J call TRBJ2-2, with 8 bases fitting TRBD2. With V trimmed by 3 bases and J by 4 bases, 4 bases remained unmatched. The germline gives CDR1 DFQATT, CDR2 SNEGSKA (reference sequence). There are 14 residues in the CDR3. The DNA of the CDR3 is TGCAGTGCTAGTGTTACTAGCGGCACCGGGGAGCTGTTTTTT. This sequence encodes CSASVTSGTGELFF.

This chain links TRBV19 with TRBJ1-5; D not resolved. Germline V gene data show CDR1 as LNHDA and CDR2 as SQIVND (reference sequence). CDR3 length: 11 amino acids. The germline V and J ends were trimmed by 1 base and 11 bases, with 6 bases remaining between them. CDR3 in DNA: TGTGCCAGTAGTATAGGGTCAGCCCAGCATTTT. Its protein product is CASSIGSAQHF.

The gene calls are TRBV5-1 and TRBJ1-3; D is uncertain. The CDR3 length is 17 residues. CDR1 and CDR2 from the germline V gene are SGHRS and YFSETQ. V was clipped by 1 base and J by 0 bases, with 14 bases between them. The CDR3 spells CASSLRSIDSSGNTIYF. As DNA, the CDR3 is TGCGCCAGCAGCTTGAGATCTATTGATAGCTCTGGAAACACCATATATTTT.

V gene TRBV5-4 combines with J gene TRBJ1-5, with D tentatively TRBD1 (6 bases). V lost 4 bases and J lost 7, with 12 bases in between. Germline CDR1 SGHNT, CDR2 YYREEE (reference sequence). This CDR3 has 13 amino acids. CDR3 in amino acids: CASSLAGEQPQHF. For the CDR3, the DNA is TGTGCCAGCAGCCTGGCAGGGGAACAGCCCCAGCATTTT.

The chain is built from TRBV18 and TRBJ2-4, with D perhaps matching TRBD2 (7 bases). The germline gives CDR1 KGHSH, CDR2 LQKENI. V lost 0 bases and J lost 8, with 14 bases in between. The CDR3 extends over 15 amino acids. The CDR3 coding sequence is TGTGCCAGCTCACCACCGGGGGGGCCCGAAGACATTCAGTACTTC. Protein product: CASSPPGGPEDIQYF.

This chain joins TRBV18 and TRBJ1-5, with unresolved D. There are 16 residues in the CDR3. Germline assignment: CDR1 KGHSH and CDR2 LQKENI. Trimming took off 1 base at V and 0 bases at J, with 10 bases between the two ends. CDR3 residues: CASSPRAVYSNQPQHF. DNA of the CDR3: TGTGCCAGCTCACCACGGGCAGTCTATAGCAATCAGCCCCAGCATTTT.

This clone came up a few times. This rearrangement joins TRBV3-1 (or the pseudogene TRBV3-2) to TRBJ1-2; the D is unclear. Germline V gives CDR1 LGHDT, CDR2 YNNKEL (reference sequence). CDR3 length equals 14 residues. V lost 1 base and J lost 0, with 6 bases in between. Written as DNA, the CDR3 is TGTGCCAGCAGCCAAGGTTCTACTAACTATGGCTACACCTTC. Its protein product is CASSQGSTNYGYTF.

This clone was found a few times. The rearrangement links TRBV5-6 to TRBJ1-2, with D possibly matching TRBD1 (6 bases). CDR3 length: 16 amino acids. The V gene's germline CDR1 is SGHDT and CDR2 YYEEEE. V lost 4 bases, J lost 5 bases, and 21 bases lay in between. The CDR3 DNA sequence: TGTGCCAGCAGCAAGGGACAATTAAAGACCCTTTATGGCTACACCTTC. It codes for CASSKGQLKTLYGYTF.

The chain employs TRBV2 and TRBJ1-5, with D uncertain. CDR1 is SNHLY, CDR2 FYNNEI, per germline. With 3 bases removed from V and 7 bases from J, the gap between germline ends came to 13 bases. CDR3 length: 14 residues. This CDR3 is CASSELGHNQPQHF. The CDR3 DNA sequence: TGTGCCAGCAGTGAGTTGGGCCATAACCAGCCCCAGCATTTT.